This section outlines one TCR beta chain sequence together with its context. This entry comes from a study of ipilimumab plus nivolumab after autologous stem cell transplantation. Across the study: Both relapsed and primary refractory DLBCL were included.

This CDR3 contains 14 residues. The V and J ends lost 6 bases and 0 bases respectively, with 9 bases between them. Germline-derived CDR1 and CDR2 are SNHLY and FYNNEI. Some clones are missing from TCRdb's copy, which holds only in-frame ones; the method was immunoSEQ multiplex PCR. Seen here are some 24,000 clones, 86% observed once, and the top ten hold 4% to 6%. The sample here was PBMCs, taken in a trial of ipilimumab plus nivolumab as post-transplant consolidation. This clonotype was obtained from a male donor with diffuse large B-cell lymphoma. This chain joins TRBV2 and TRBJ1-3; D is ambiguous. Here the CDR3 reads CASSPIISGNTIYF. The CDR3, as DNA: TGTGCCAGCAGCCCGATCATCTCTGGAAACACCATATATTTT.